This entry features one T cell receptor beta chain sequence. There is no known antigen for this receptor. Per-base qualities were not stored, and no clone one base away is much larger. The data derive from a study of Ad26.COV2.S vaccination and SARS-CoV-2 variants (TCRdb year 2021). Turning to the overall study: Donors in the vaccine arm were drawn from COV1001, a multicentre, randomized, double-blind, placebo-controlled phase I-IIa trial testing Ad26.COV2.S in healthy adults. Blinding of investigators to trial group allocation was maintained during experiments and outcome assessment. Ad26.COV2.S was administered intramuscularly at a dose of 5x10^10 or 1x10^11 viral particles, either as one shot or as two shots given 56 days apart. A total of around 32 samples were included in the TCR-sequenced set, comprising around 19 Ad26.COV2.S vaccine recipients, 5 placebo recipients and 8 SARS-CoV-2 convalescent individuals. Sequencing of the TCRbeta repertoire served to evaluate the specificity and breadth of SARS-CoV-2-reactive T cell receptors following Ad26.COV2.S vaccination. Trial participants were randomized into five groups of five: low-dose or high-dose Ad26.COV2.S given once or twice, or placebo on both occasions. Broad study findings and their caveats: Compared with placebo recipients, Ad26.COV2.S recipients showed higher spike-specific TCR breadth (P = 0.0014). The authors noted that the TCR breadth and depth analyses may have underestimated total T cell responses. After vaccination, substantial breadth of spike-specific CD8+ and CD4+ T cell responses was reported. Non-spike TCR breadth was comparable between vaccine and placebo recipients, consistent with the vaccine containing only spike. The study was not powered to compare responses between vaccine doses or regimens.

The intended sense of this specimen's treatment or condition label: some 20 received Ad26.COV2.S at low or high dose, single or two shots; roughly five received placebo; per-sample allocation not given. Repertoires of vaccine and placebo recipients were sequenced from samples collected on day 63 after the first injection. Cohort 1b enrolled about two dozen adults aged 18-55 years at a single site in Boston, USA, between 29 July and 7 August 2020. Ad26.COV2.S was a replication-incompetent adenovirus type 26 vector expressing a prefusion-stabilized SARS-CoV-2 spike protein from the original Wuhan strain. The CDR3 spans 13 residues, from the cysteine through the phenylalanine. Only the CDR3 region is kept as DNA, spanning 39 bases read in frame from base 1. CDR1 and CDR2 (LNHDA, SQIVND) derive from the germline V gene (reference sequence). Deletion took 5 bases off V and 5 bases off J, with a span of 9 bases between the germline ends.

TCRbeta CDR3 regions were sequenced with the immunoSEQ Assay. After extraction, genomic DNA underwent amplification by bias-controlled multiplex PCR, followed by high-throughput sequencing. On the study's bioinformatics: To quantify the absolute abundance of every unique TCRbeta CDR3 region, sequences were collapsed and filtered. T cell fraction was estimated by normalizing TCRbeta template counts to usable DNA, with usable DNA measured through amplification of reference genes found in all nucleated cells. Repertoire TCRs were annotated as SARS-CoV-2-specific by exact matching of V gene, CDR3 amino acid sequence and J gene to a known reactive TCR set. The reference SARS-CoV-2 TCR set came from MIRA and was filtered for enrichment in COVID-19-positive ImmuneCODE repertoires, removing public or cross-reactive TCRs. Based on the MIRA antigens, annotated TCRs were further analysed at the level of specific ORF or position within ORF. Breadth was defined as the number of annotated unique rearrangements divided by the total number of unique productive rearrangements, and depth was defined as the summed frequency of the annotated unique rearrangements. TCR breadth was compared between groups using two-sided Wilcoxon rank-sum tests. Entries here come from immuneACCESS through TCRdb and include only in-frame sequences with V and J called. Some clones fail to appear in such tables; in the studies checked, an unresolved V gene covers under half of the shortfall, and the cause of the remainder is unknown. Clonal size and the V and J genes are those of that table, whereas D and trimming came from the DNA. The sample table contains about 680,000 clones; only one count was recorded for roughly nine tenths of them. The ten largest clones take up around 1.4% of the sample.

Sequenced here: peripheral blood, sampled in a trial of Ad26.COV2.S vaccine versus placebo. The sequence was obtained from a person aged 18-60 years who received the Ad26.COV2.S COVID-19 vaccine or a placebo. The receptor chain draws on TRBV19 and TRBJ2-2; no confident D gene assignment can be made. The CDR3 in this case is CASSDGWTGELFF. The bases are TGTGCCAGTAGTGACGGCTGGACCGGGGAGCTGTTTTTT.